Shown below are 24 T cell receptor beta chains from a single sample sequenced in a study of T cell responses to AZD1222 COVID-19 vaccine. Clones were sequenced by immunoSEQ multiplex PCR, and TCRdb holds only the in-frame ones, with some missing. The data show under 150,000 clones, approximately 88% seen once. The sequences come from peripheral blood, collected 28 days after the second AZD1222 dose. These receptors were obtained from an adult who received the AZD1222 COVID-19 vaccine.

The genes are TRBV12-5 and TRBJ1-4; 7 bases align to TRBD1. Germline lookup yields CDR1 LGHNT and CDR2 FRNRAP. CDR3 length: 14 amino acids. V lost 6 bases and J lost 5; bases outside the gene matches: 6. The CDR3 bases are TGTGCTAGTGGGTCGGGACAGCCCAATGAAAAACTGTTTTTT. Residues: CASGSGQPNEKLFF.

The V gene is TRBV6-2 or TRBV6-3, the J gene TRBJ2-7; 11 nucleotides agree with TRBD2. CDR3 length: 18 amino acids. V dropped 3 bases and J dropped 4; count of bases not matched to a gene: 14. The germline CDR1 and CDR2 sequences are MNHEY and SVGEGT. CDR3 nucleotides: TGTGCCAGCAGTTATGGCCGACTAGCGGGATTTAACGTGTACGAGCAGTACTTC. Translation: CASSYGRLAGFNVYEQYF.

The chain joins TRBV30 to TRBJ1-1; D uncertain. Germline CDR1 GTSNPN, CDR2 SVGIG (reference sequence). V shed 3 bases and J shed 5 bases, with 13 bases lying between them. The CDR3 runs 13 residues. CDR3 sequence (DNA): TGTGCCTGGAGCAACCCGACGCAGACTGAAGCTTTCTTT. Translation gives CAWSNPTQTEAFF.

The chain recombines TRBV10-3 with TRBJ2-7; 7 bases agree with TRBD1. This CDR3 has 15 residues. Germline trimming cut 4 bases from V and 0 bases from J; bases unmatched to any gene: 6. Germline values: CDR1 ENHRY, CDR2 SYGVKD. CDR3 residues: CAISGTGQPSYEQYF. CDR3 DNA: TGTGCCATCAGTGGGACAGGACAACCCTCCTACGAGCAGTACTTC.

The chain joins TRBV3-1 (or the pseudogene TRBV3-2) to TRBJ1-2; D is unresolved. CDR1 is LGHDT, CDR2 YNNKEL, per germline (reference sequence). The CDR3 is made up of 12 amino acids. The V gene lost 4 bases and the J gene lost 8 bases, with 11 bases spanning the gap. The CDR3 loop is CASSPPSGGYTF. In DNA, the CDR3 is TGTGCCAGCAGCCCCCCGAGTGGGGGCTACACCTTC.

The V and J genes are TRBV9 and TRBJ1-6; weak D call: TRBD1 (5 bases). The germline V gene has CDR1 SGDLS and CDR2 YYNGEE. The CDR3 consists of 15 residues. V was pared by 4 bases and J by 0 bases, with 8 bases between. CDR3 sequence reads: CASSPGGSYNSPLHF. CDR3 coding DNA: TGTGCCAGCAGCCCGGGGGGCTCCTATAATTCACCCCTCCACTTT.

The chain uses TRBV27 and TRBJ1-1; no clear D. With 0 bases removed from V and 5 bases from J, the gap between germline ends came to 7 bases. Germline CDR1 is MNHEY and CDR2 is SMNVEV (reference sequence). The CDR3 is 13 amino acids. The CDR3 sequence: CASSLSMRTEAFF. CDR3 nucleotide sequence: TGTGCCAGCAGTTTATCGATGAGGACTGAAGCTTTCTTT.

The chain has TRBV28 and TRBJ1-2, with 9 positions matching TRBD1. The germline V gene encodes CDR1 MDHEN and CDR2 SYDVKM. The trim removed 4 bases at V and 13 bases at J, leaving 10 bases unmatched. The CDR3 length is 13 residues. CDR3 coding DNA: TGTGCCAGCAGTTCCTGGGACAGGGAGAATCCCACCTTC. Translated: CASSSWDRENPTF.

The gene calls are TRBV7-9 and TRBJ1-2; D gene ambiguous. V shed 5 bases and J shed 5 bases, with 9 bases lying between them. Germline CDR1 SEHNR, CDR2 FQNEAQ (reference sequence). This CDR3 is built from 12 residues. The CDR3 here is CASSIRQYGYTF. DNA of the CDR3: TGTGCCAGCAGCATTCGGCAGTATGGCTACACCTTC.

The V call is TRBV11-2, the J call TRBJ1-1; D might be TRBD1 (5 bases). Germline CDR1 is SGHAT and CDR2 is FQNNGV. The V end was cut by 3 bases, the J end by 4 bases, with 15 bases between. The CDR3 extends over 15 amino acids. For the CDR3, the DNA is TGTGCCAGCAGCTTCCGGGGGGTTGGAGGCACTGAAGCTTTCTTT. Its translation: CASSFRGVGGTEAFF.

The V gene is TRBV19, the J gene TRBJ2-7, with D uncertain. The V and J ends lost 4 bases and 2 bases respectively, with 12 bases between them. The germline CDR1 and CDR2 sequences are LNHDA and SQIVND (reference sequence). The CDR3 is 14 amino acids. CDR3 nucleotides: TGTGCCAGTAGTAGAACAGACTCTACCTACGAGCAGTACTTC. This gives the protein CASSRTDSTYEQYF.

The chain has TRBV27 and TRBJ2-7, with a weak D call TRBD2 (6 bases). The CDR3 length is 15 residues. V was trimmed by 2 bases and J by 2 bases, leaving 13 bases between them. Germline CDR1 is MNHEY and CDR2 is SMNVEV (reference sequence). The CDR3 sequence is CASSLLAKRAYEQYF. The CDR3 DNA follows: TGTGCCAGCAGTTTACTAGCGAAGAGGGCCTACGAGCAGTACTTC.

The chain uses TRBV19 and TRBJ2-1; TRBD1 aligns across 9 bases. The CDR3 extends over 15 amino acids. The J segment lost 7 bases and the V segment lost 3 bases, leaving 7 bases of the junction unmatched. Germline V gene sequence: CDR1 LNHDA, CDR2 SQIVND (reference sequence). The CDR3 coding sequence is TGTGCCAGTAGTATGGGGGACAGGGTAAAAAATGAGCAGTTCTTC. Amino acid sequence: CASSMGDRVKNEQFF.

The chain links TRBV18 to TRBJ2-1; D ambiguous. Germline V gene data show CDR1 as KGHSH and CDR2 as LQKENI. The CDR3 has 15 residues. Between the trimmed V and J ends, which lost 0 bases and 0 bases, there was a span of 6 bases. CDR3 amino acids: CASSPPVSSYNEQFF. For the CDR3, the DNA is TGTGCCAGCTCACCACCGGTGAGCTCCTACAATGAGCAGTTCTTC.

This chain links TRBV21-1 with TRBJ1-1; the D call of TRBD1 is as the table states it, not checked on the DNA. TRBV21-1 is recorded as a pseudogene. CDR3 size: 19 residues. The CDR3 loop is CASSKTTGWTVNENTEAFF. CDR3 bases: TGTGCCAGCAGCAAAACTACGGGGTGGACAGTTAATGAGAACACTGAAGCTTTCTTT.

The J gene is TRBJ1-6, the V gene TRBV27; D gene uncertain. V dropped 2 bases and J dropped 0 bases, with 14 bases sitting between them. Looked up from germline, CDR1 is MNHEY and CDR2 is SMNVEV (reference sequence). This CDR3 comprises 18 residues. The CDR3 nucleotides read TGTGCCAGCAGTTTAGAGAATGCAGCCAGCTCCTATAATTCACCCCTCCACTTT. The encoded protein is CASSLENAASSYNSPLHF.

The genes are TRBV5-1 and TRBJ2-2; D is perhaps TRBD1 or TRBD2 (6 bases each). The CDR3 consists of 15 residues. Trimming removed 5 bases from V and 5 bases from J, with 16 bases in between. Germline V CDR1 and CDR2: SGHRS, YFSETQ. Here the CDR3 reads CASRFGGASTGELFF. CDR3 sequence (DNA): TGCGCCAGCAGATTCGGGGGCGCGAGTACCGGGGAGCTGTTTTTT.

The chain couples TRBV5-1 to TRBJ2-5, with unresolved D. Germline lookup yields CDR1 SGHRS and CDR2 YFSETQ. With 0 bases removed from V and 5 bases from J, the gap between germline ends came to 8 bases. The CDR3 is made up of 13 amino acids. CDR3 loop: CASSLAKGETQYF. Written as DNA, the CDR3 is TGCGCCAGCAGCTTGGCCAAGGGCGAGACCCAGTACTTC.

This clone was observed a few times. The V gene is TRBV11-3, the J gene TRBJ1-2; weak D call: TRBD1 (5 bases). Germline V gives CDR1 SGHNT, CDR2 YENEEA. Trimming pared 0 bases from V and 4 bases from J, leaving 15 bases between. The CDR3 sequence is 16 residues long. In DNA form, the CDR3 reads TGTGCCAGCAGCTTAGACCCCCTCCAGGGAATCTATGGCTACACCTTC. Translated: CASSLDPLQGIYGYTF. Filled out from reference TRBV11-3 and TRBJ1-2, the complete variable domain reads EAGVVQSPRYKIIEKKQPVAFWCNPISGHNTLYWYLQNLGQGPELLIRYENEEAVDDSQLPKDRFSAERLKGVDSTLKIQPAELGDSAVYLCASSLDPLQGIYGYTFGSGTRLTVV.

The chain employs TRBV7-9 and TRBJ1-4; 7 bases align to TRBD1. Germline V gene sequence: CDR1 SEHNR, CDR2 FQNEAQ (reference sequence). J gave up 0 bases and V 5 bases, and 6 bases lay outside the gene matches. CDR3 length: 16 amino acids. The CDR3 nucleotides are TGTGCCAGCAGCCCTCCCGGGACAGCAACTAATGAAAAACTGTTTTTT. The encoded protein is CASSPPGTATNEKLFF.

This rearrangement joins TRBV6-5 to TRBJ2-6; D call uncertain. The CDR3 runs to 16 residues. The germline gives CDR1 MNHEY, CDR2 SVGAGI. V was trimmed by 4 bases and J by 0 bases, leaving 10 bases between them. The CDR3 region is CASSSGPTSGANVLTF. For the CDR3, the DNA is TGTGCCAGCAGTTCCGGGCCCACCTCTGGGGCCAACGTCCTGACTTTC.

The CDR3 loop reads CATSREGPPGGYTF. In DNA, the CDR3 is TGTGCCACCAGCAGAGAGGGCCCCCCTGGGGGCTACACCTTC. This sequence joins TRBV15 and TRBJ1-2; D is uncertain. CDR3 size: 14 residues. The V gene lost 0 bases and the J gene lost 8 bases, with 13 bases spanning the gap. From germline, CDR1 is LNHNV and CDR2 YYDKDF (reference sequence).

V usage is TRBV18 and J usage is TRBJ1-2; D possibly corresponds to TRBD1 (5 bases). CDR3 length: 14 amino acids. The V gene's germline CDR1 is KGHSH and CDR2 LQKENI. Trimming shortened V by 2 bases and J by 4 bases, and 11 bases separated the two germline ends. CDR3 DNA sequence: TGTGCCAGCTCACCAGCCCGGGACCTCTATGGCTACACCTTC. Encoded protein: CASSPARDLYGYTF.

The chain joins TRBV16 to TRBJ2-2, with unresolved D. CDR1 is KGHSY and CDR2 is FQNENV in the germline V gene. The V end was cut by 2 bases, the J end by 1 base, with 8 bases between. CDR3 length equals 15 residues. The DNA for the CDR3 is TGTGCCAGCAGCCAAGGTTCATTGAACACCGGGGAGCTGTTTTTT. Translating it yields CASSQGSLNTGELFF.